This TCR beta chain was recovered during a study of Tregs in tolerant kidney transplant recipients. General study results and limits: No direct test of biological reproducibility was done here. Validation in larger populations is needed because few patients were studied.

V was trimmed by 6 bases and J by 0 bases, leaving 5 bases between them. Looked up from germline, CDR1 is LNHDA and CDR2 is SQIVND (reference sequence). The CDR3 is 12 amino acids. Using immunoSEQ multiplex PCR, the repertoire was profiled, and TCRdb retains in-frame clones only, with some absent. In the table there are tens of thousands of clones, 80% to 85% of which are singletons. As to this clone: Its target is not known.

Thawed PBMCs were FACS-sorted into unstimulated CD4+CD25+CD127- regulatory T cells, CD4+CD25- non-regulatory cells, CD4 and CD8 cells. This clonotype was obtained from a human donor in good health. Sequenced sample: CD4+ T cells from blood. The chain combines TRBV19 with TRBJ1-2, with unresolved D. The CDR3: CASRVTNYGYTF. CDR3 in DNA: TGTGCCAGTAGAGTTACTAACTATGGCTACACCTTC.